This T cell receptor beta chain was observed in a study of blood T cells in healthy people across ages. Sample-barcoded 5' priming and a J-beta primer mix drove a second PCR of 7 to 11 cycles. TCRdb re-called the 5' RACE reads through MiXCR, storing one row per CDR3 protein. The sample contains about 780,000 distinct CDR3 sequences, 35% to 50% of which appear only once. The CDR3 is 16 amino acids. V dropped 6 bases and J dropped 2 bases, with 19 bases sitting between them. Study outcomes and limitations: With donor CMV status unknown, expanded clonotype changes were possibly confounded. Per million T cells, TCR beta diversity dropped about linearly as age rose. Versus aged donors, long-lived donors had higher diversity and more naive CD4+ cells.

This clonotype was found a few times. What it binds is unknown. The clonotype originates from a man aged 80 or over in good health. Sequenced sample: blood. The genes are TRBV12-3 or TRBV12-4 and TRBJ2-5, with D possibly matching TRBD2 (5 bases). CDR3 loop: CASRPSTLTGQETQYF. DNA for the CDR3: TGTGCCAGCAGACCCTCGACCTTGACGGGGCAAGAGACCCAGTACTTC.